The 29 T cell receptor beta chains given below trace back to one sample, sequenced in a study of blood T cell repertoires in COVID-19. This table comes from immunoSEQ multiplex PCR, and its TCRdb copy is limited to in-frame clones, with some not included. The sample has hundreds of thousands of clones, approximately 90% seen once; the top ten hold 1% to 1.3%. The sequenced sample consisted of PBMCs or T cells enriched from blood (not recorded which). Every receptor here comes from a young man who had recovered from COVID-19.

The chain employs TRBV19 and TRBJ2-2, with D tentatively TRBD2 (5 bases). The length of the CDR3 is 13 residues. The V end was cut by 2 bases, the J end by 8 bases, with 9 bases between. Germline CDR1 and CDR2: LNHDA and SQIVND (reference sequence). The CDR3 nucleotides read TGTGCCAGTAGTATAAAAGGGAGTGGGGAGCTGTTTTTT. Amino acids: CASSIKGSGELFF.

The V call is TRBV19, the J call TRBJ2-2; TRBD1 agrees at 7 bases. Germline CDR1 reads LNHDA; CDR2 reads SQIVND (reference sequence). CDR3 length: 15 amino acids. The ends lost 3 bases at V and 4 bases at J; junction bases unmatched: 5. The DNA for the CDR3 is TGTGCCAGTAGTATCACGGCAGGGGGCACCGGGGAGCTGTTTTTT. Encoded protein: CASSITAGGTGELFF.

This rearrangement joins TRBV10-1 to TRBJ2-1; possibly TRBD1 for D (6 bases). V dropped 5 bases and J dropped 6 bases, with 8 bases sitting between them. Germline V gives CDR1 WNHNN, CDR2 SYGVQD (reference sequence). The CDR3 is 12 amino acids. The CDR3 loop reads CASSTGSNEQFF. The CDR3, as DNA: TGCGCCAGCAGTACAGGGTCCAATGAGCAGTTCTTC.

The V and J genes are TRBV7-9 and TRBJ1-2; tentative D call: TRBD1 (5 bases). The V and J ends lost 5 bases and 4 bases respectively, with 17 bases between them. There are 15 residues in the CDR3. The germline V gene encodes CDR1 SEHNR and CDR2 FQNEAQ (reference sequence). DNA for the CDR3: TGTGCCAGCAGCCCCAGGGACTCAGCGGCCTATGGCTACACCTTC. This gives the protein CASSPRDSAAYGYTF.

The rearrangement uses TRBV28 and TRBJ1-2; no clear D. V lost 1 base to trimming and J lost 4 bases, with 10 bases between them. CDR1 and CDR2 (germline): MDHEN, SYDVKM. This CDR3 is 14 amino acids long. The CDR3: CASSLSEQFYGYTF. DNA of the CDR3: TGTGCCAGCAGTTTATCGGAACAGTTCTATGGCTACACCTTC.

This chain joins TRBV4-1 and TRBJ2-5; 7 bases match TRBD1. CDR3 length: 14 residues. With V trimmed by 1 base and J by 2 bases, 1 base remained unmatched. The germline gives CDR1 MGHRA, CDR2 YSYEKL. The CDR3 protein is CASSQGDSQETQYF. CDR3 nucleotide sequence: TGCGCCAGCAGCCAAGGGGACAGTCAAGAGACCCAGTACTTC.

The chain combines TRBV27 with TRBJ2-3; maybe TRBD2 (6 bases). V was trimmed by 0 bases and J by 4 bases, leaving 14 bases between them. This CDR3 contains 16 residues. The germline CDR1 and CDR2 sequences are MNHEY and SMNVEV (reference sequence). The CDR3 sequence: CASSLSAGLHADTQYF. CDR3 nucleotides: TGTGCCAGCAGTTTATCCGCGGGACTTCACGCAGATACGCAGTATTTT.

The chain uses TRBV6-5 and TRBJ1-1; D unresolved. CDR3 size: 13 residues. Germline CDR1 and CDR2: MNHEY and SVGAGI. Trimming shortened V by 3 bases and J by 2 bases, and 7 bases separated the two germline ends. The CDR3 spells CASSYLLNTEAFF. The CDR3 region has the DNA TGTGCCAGCAGTTATTTGTTAAACACTGAAGCTTTCTTT.

This chain links TRBV5-8 with TRBJ2-7; D call uncertain. Germline V lookup: CDR1 SGHTS, CDR2 YDEGEE. The CDR3 length is 14 residues. The V gene lost 0 bases and the J gene lost 4 bases, with 11 bases spanning the gap. The CDR3: CASSLALPGYEQYF. CDR3 coding DNA: TGTGCCAGCAGCTTGGCCCTCCCGGGTTACGAGCAGTACTTC.

The chain combines TRBV29-1 with TRBJ2-1; tentatively, D is TRBD1 (5 bases). Trimming took 5 bases from V and 9 from J, leaving 14 bases between them. Germline CDR1 SQVTM, CDR2 ANQGSEA. This CDR3 contains 12 residues. The CDR3 loop reads CSVRGSSVEQFF. DNA for the CDR3: TGCAGCGTTAGGGGCAGTTCTGTTGAGCAGTTCTTC.

The chain links TRBV10-3 to TRBJ1-1; maybe TRBD1 (5 bases). CDR1 is ENHRY, CDR2 SYGVKD, per germline. The ends were cut back, 6 bases at V and 3 bases at J, with 14 bases in the middle. The CDR3 extends over 14 amino acids. The CDR3 is CAIRTGQLDTEAFF. CDR3 nucleotides: TGTGCCATCAGAACAGGACAATTGGACACTGAAGCTTTCTTT.

This rearrangement joins TRBV18 to TRBJ1-5, with TRBD1 matching over 7 bases. V lost 6 bases to trimming and J lost 3 bases; unmatched junction nucleotides: 5. This CDR3 has 14 residues. The germline V gene encodes CDR1 KGHSH and CDR2 LQKENI. CDR3 DNA: TGTGCCAGCTCGTTTACAGGGGCCAATCAGCCCCAGCATTTT. The encoded protein is CASSFTGANQPQHF.

The J gene is TRBJ2-5, the V gene TRBV4-2; D ambiguous. The germline V gene encodes CDR1 LGHNA and CDR2 YNFKEQ. The CDR3 spans 13 residues. V was trimmed by 9 bases and J by 2 bases, leaving 13 bases between them. The CDR3 loop reads CASCFSRQETQYF. CDR3 in DNA: TGTGCCAGTTGCTTTAGCAGACAAGAGACCCAGTACTTC.

The chain joins TRBV28 to TRBJ2-5; D is perhaps TRBD2 (6 bases). Trimming shortened V by 3 bases and J by 4 bases, and 12 bases separated the two germline ends. The CDR3 covers 14 residues. CDR1 is MDHEN, CDR2 SYDVKM, per germline. The CDR3: CASSFTGVTETQYF. CDR3 nucleotides: TGTGCCAGCAGTTTCACGGGAGTAACAGAGACCCAGTACTTC.

The V call is TRBV18, the J call TRBJ1-2, with 11 bases aligning to TRBD1. From germline, CDR1 is KGHSH and CDR2 LQKENI. With V trimmed by 0 bases and J by 6 bases, 6 bases remained unmatched. CDR3 size: 16 residues. CDR3 sequence reads: CASSPPGQGGKNGYTF. CDR3 nucleotide sequence: TGTGCCAGCTCACCACCGGGACAGGGGGGTAAAAATGGCTACACCTTC.

A remark on this clone: At the DNA level, this CDR3 is encoded by other sequences in the same sample as well. The chain employs TRBV7-9 and TRBJ2-5; D uncertain. The V end was cut by 2 bases, the J end by 1 base, with 5 bases between. The CDR3 spans 13 residues. Per germline, CDR1 SEHNR and CDR2 FQNEAQ (reference sequence). CDR3 region: CASSLSGQETQYF. The DNA of the CDR3 is TGTGCCAGCAGCTTATCCGGCCAAGAGACCCAGTACTTC.

The chain links TRBV7-7 to TRBJ2-3; 10 bases match TRBD2. This CDR3 is 15 amino acids long. Germline CDR1 and CDR2: SSHAT and FNYEAQ (reference sequence). With V trimmed by 5 bases and J by 0 bases, 2 bases remained unmatched. CDR3 nucleotide sequence: TGTGCCAGCAGCCGGACTAGCGGAAGCACAGATACGCAGTATTTT. Encoded protein: CASSRTSGSTDTQYF.

CDR3 bases: TGTGCCAGCAGCTTATCAGGGGCAAATTCACCCCTCCACTTT. It is translated as CASSLSGANSPLHF. This chain uses TRBV7-9 with TRBJ1-6; possible D gene TRBD1, 6 bases. This CDR3 has 14 residues. Trimming took off 2 bases at V and 7 bases at J, with 9 bases between the two ends. Germline CDR1 SEHNR, CDR2 FQNEAQ (reference sequence).

V gene TRBV19 combines with J gene TRBJ2-3, with D maybe TRBD1 (6 bases). The CDR3 has 13 amino acids. CDR1 LNHDA and CDR2 SQIVND come from the germline V gene (reference sequence). Trimming left V 1 base short and J 6 bases short, with 8 bases between. The CDR3 is CASSIGDRDTQYF. CDR3 DNA: TGTGCCAGTAGTATAGGAGACAGGGATACGCAGTATTTT.

In the case of this clone: Relative to the germline gene, one junction end is altered; a read error may explain this. The rearrangement uses TRBV11-2 and TRBJ1-5; TRBD1 might be the D (6 bases). The CDR3 covers 18 residues. The V gene's germline CDR1 is SGHAT and CDR2 FQNNGV. The chain's CDR3 is CASSLGHFGRGVSQPQHF. CDR3 DNA: TGTGCCAGCAGTTTAGGTCACTTTGGCAGGGGTGTCAGTCAGCCCCAGCATTTT.

The chain is built from TRBV2 and TRBJ1-2, with 10 bases aligning to TRBD1. This CDR3 is built from 14 residues. In germline, CDR1 is SNHLY, CDR2 FYNNEI. Trimming cost V 3 bases and J 7 bases; bases outside gene matches: 5. CDR3 protein: CASSDAWTGGGYTF. The CDR3 region has the DNA TGTGCCAGCAGTGACGCGTGGACAGGGGGTGGCTACACCTTC.

The chain recombines TRBV2 with TRBJ2-5; 7 bases align to TRBD1. This CDR3 contains 13 residues. Germline V gene data show CDR1 as SNHLY and CDR2 as FYNNEI. The V segment lost 7 bases and the J segment 3 bases; nucleotides outside the gene matches: 5. Written as DNA, the CDR3 is TGTGCCAGCACTGGGACAGTAAAAGAGACCCAGTACTTC. Encoded protein: CASTGTVKETQYF.

V gene TRBV29-1 combines with J gene TRBJ2-7; a weak D match, TRBD2 (6 bases). Germline-derived CDR1 and CDR2 are SQVTM and ANQGSEA. The V gene lost 4 bases and the J gene lost 5 bases, with 15 bases spanning the gap. The CDR3 has 13 residues. In DNA form, the CDR3 reads TGCAGCGTTGTAGAGGGAGGCCAAAACGAGCAGTACTTC. This sequence encodes CSVVEGGQNEQYF.

This sequence joins TRBV7-2 and TRBJ2-3, with TRBD1 identical over 9 bases. The germline V gene has CDR1 SGHTA and CDR2 FQGNSA. This CDR3 is built from 16 residues. Germline trimming cut 8 bases from V and 0 bases from J; bases unmatched to any gene: 9. CDR3 nucleotides: TGTGCCAGCCCACCCGTCGGGACAGGGAGCACAGATACGCAGTATTTT. It codes for CASPPVGTGSTDTQYF.

This chain uses TRBV21-1 with TRBJ2-7; the D segment call TRBD2 is taken from the table without a DNA check. TRBV21-1 has pseudogene status. There are 14 residues in the CDR3. The CDR3 coding sequence is TGTGCCAGCAGCAAGTGCGGCCCCAGACACGAGCAGTACTTC. Translating gives CASSKCGPRHEQYF.

The V gene is TRBV9, the J gene TRBJ1-1; no firm D call. Per the germline V gene, CDR1 is SGDLS and CDR2 is YYNGEE. V was pared by 0 bases and J by 0 bases, with 6 bases between. This CDR3 is 14 amino acids long. As DNA, the CDR3 is TGTGCCAGCAGCGTAGAAGCGATGAACACTGAAGCTTTCTTT. This encodes CASSVEAMNTEAFF.

The chain recombines TRBV11-2 with TRBJ2-7; D perhaps matches TRBD2 (7 bases). The CDR3 length is 19 residues. With 5 bases removed from V and 2 bases from J, the gap between germline ends came to 28 bases. Germline V CDR1 and CDR2: SGHAT, FQNNGV. CDR3 in amino acids: CASSLRGASGQATTYEQYF. The DNA of the CDR3 is TGTGCCAGCAGCCTTCGGGGGGCGAGCGGGCAGGCCACAACCTACGAGCAGTACTTC.

This chain joins TRBV19 and TRBJ1-1; tentative D call: TRBD1 (5 bases). CDR3 length: 16 amino acids. Germline assignment: CDR1 LNHDA and CDR2 SQIVND (reference sequence). The V end lost 5 bases, the J end lost 5 bases, and 21 bases lay between the germline ends. CDR3 loop: CASSPLTGGRGTEAFF. CDR3 bases: TGTGCCAGTAGTCCACTAACCGGGGGTCGGGGAACTGAAGCTTTCTTT.

The chain links TRBV5-1 to TRBJ2-5, with a possible D match to TRBD2 (6 bases). CDR1 is SGHRS, CDR2 YFSETQ, per germline. The CDR3 contains 12 residues. V lost 7 bases and J 7 bases, leaving 14 bases between the germline ends. CDR3 loop: CASRRELMTQYF. The CDR3 DNA reads as TGCGCCAGCCGCCGGGAGCTCATGACCCAGTACTTC.